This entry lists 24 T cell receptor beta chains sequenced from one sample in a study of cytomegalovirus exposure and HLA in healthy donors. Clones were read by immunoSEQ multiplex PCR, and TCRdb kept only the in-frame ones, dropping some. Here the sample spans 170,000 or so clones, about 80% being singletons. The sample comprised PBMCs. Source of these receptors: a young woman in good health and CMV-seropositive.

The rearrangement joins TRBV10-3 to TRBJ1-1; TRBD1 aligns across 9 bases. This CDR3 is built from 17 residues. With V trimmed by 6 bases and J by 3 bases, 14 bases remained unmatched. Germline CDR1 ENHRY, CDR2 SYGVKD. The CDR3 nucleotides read TGTGCCATCAGCAGCGACAGGGGGATTTCGATAGACACTGAAGCTTTCTTT. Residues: CAISSDRGISIDTEAFF.

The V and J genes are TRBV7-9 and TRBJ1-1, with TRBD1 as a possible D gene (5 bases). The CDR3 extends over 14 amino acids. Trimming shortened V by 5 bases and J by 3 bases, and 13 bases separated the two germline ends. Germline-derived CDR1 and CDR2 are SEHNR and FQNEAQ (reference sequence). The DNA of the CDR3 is TGTGCCAGCAGCACTCTTGGAGGGGACACTGAAGCTTTCTTT. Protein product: CASSTLGGDTEAFF. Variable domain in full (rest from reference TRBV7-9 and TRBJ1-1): DTGVSQNPRHKITKRGQNVTFRCDPISEHNRLYWYRQTLGQGPEFLTYFQNEAQLEKSRLLSDRFSAERPKGSFSTLEIQRTEQGDSAMYLCASSTLGGDTEAFFGQGTRLTVV.

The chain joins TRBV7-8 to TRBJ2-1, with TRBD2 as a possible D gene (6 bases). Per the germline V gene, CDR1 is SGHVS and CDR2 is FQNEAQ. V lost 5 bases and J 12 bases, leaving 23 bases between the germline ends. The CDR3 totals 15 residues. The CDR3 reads CASSLRDGPMRGQFF. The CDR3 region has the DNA TGTGCCAGCAGCCTAAGGGACGGACCTATGCGGGGGCAGTTCTTC.

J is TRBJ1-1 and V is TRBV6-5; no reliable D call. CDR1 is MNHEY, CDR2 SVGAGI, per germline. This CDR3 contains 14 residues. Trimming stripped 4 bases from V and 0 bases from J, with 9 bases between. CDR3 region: CASSFASMNTEAFF. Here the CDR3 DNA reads TGTGCCAGCAGTTTTGCGTCAATGAACACTGAAGCTTTCTTT.

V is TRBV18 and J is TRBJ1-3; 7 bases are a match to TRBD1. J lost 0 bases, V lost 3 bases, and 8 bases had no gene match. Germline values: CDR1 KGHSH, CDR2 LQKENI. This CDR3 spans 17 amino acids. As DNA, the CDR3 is TGTGCCAGCTCACCGCTAACCGACAGGGTCTCTGGAAACACCATATATTTT. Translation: CASSPLTDRVSGNTIYF.

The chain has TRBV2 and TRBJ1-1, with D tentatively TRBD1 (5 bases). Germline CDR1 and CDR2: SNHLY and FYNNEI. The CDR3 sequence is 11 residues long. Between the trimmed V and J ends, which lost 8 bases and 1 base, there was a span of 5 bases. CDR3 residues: CASGANTEAFF. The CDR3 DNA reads TGTGCCAGCGGGGCGAACACTGAAGCTTTCTTT.

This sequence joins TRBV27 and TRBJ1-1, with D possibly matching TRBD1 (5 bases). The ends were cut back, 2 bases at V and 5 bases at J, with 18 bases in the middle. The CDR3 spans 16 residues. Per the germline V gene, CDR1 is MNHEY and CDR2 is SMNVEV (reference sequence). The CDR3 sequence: CASSLRVGAGRTEAFF. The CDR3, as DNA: TGTGCCAGCAGTTTAAGGGTTGGGGCCGGGCGAACTGAAGCTTTCTTT.

This CDR3 reads CASSPLGAGGVSSGNTIYF. CDR3 DNA: TGTGCCAGCTCACCCCTCGGGGCAGGGGGAGTGAGCTCTGGAAACACCATATATTTT. The chain uses TRBV18 and TRBJ1-3; 7 bases agree with TRBD1. The CDR3 runs to 19 residues. Trimming at V came to 3 bases and at J to 0 bases, leaving 14 bases not matched to a gene. Germline V CDR1 and CDR2: KGHSH, LQKENI.

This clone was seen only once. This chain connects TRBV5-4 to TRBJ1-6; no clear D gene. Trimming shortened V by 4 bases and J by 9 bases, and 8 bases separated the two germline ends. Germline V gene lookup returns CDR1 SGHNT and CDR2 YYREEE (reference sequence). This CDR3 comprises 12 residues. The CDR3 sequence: CASSPGFSPLHF. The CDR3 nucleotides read TGTGCCAGCAGCCCGGGGTTTTCACCCCTCCACTTT.

The CDR3 DNA sequence: TGTGCCAGCAGGGATGGCGGGGGAAGTTCCTACGAGCAGTACTTC. It yields the protein CASRDGGGSSYEQYF. This chain links TRBV2 with TRBJ2-7; TRBD2 aligns across 7 bases. Per germline, CDR1 SNHLY and CDR2 FYNNEI. The CDR3 covers 15 residues. J gave up 1 base and V 6 bases, and 9 bases lay outside the gene matches.

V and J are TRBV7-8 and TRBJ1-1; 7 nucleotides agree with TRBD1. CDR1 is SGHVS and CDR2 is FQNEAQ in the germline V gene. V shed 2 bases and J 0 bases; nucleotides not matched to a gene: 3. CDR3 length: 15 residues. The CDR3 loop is CASSLRQGLNTEAFF. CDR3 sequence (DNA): TGTGCCAGCAGCTTAAGACAGGGACTGAACACTGAAGCTTTCTTT.

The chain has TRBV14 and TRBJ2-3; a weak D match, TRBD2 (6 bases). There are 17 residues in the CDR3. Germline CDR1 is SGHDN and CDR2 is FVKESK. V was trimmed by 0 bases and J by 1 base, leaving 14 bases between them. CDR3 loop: CASSQDGRGTRTDTQYF. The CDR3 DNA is TGTGCCAGCAGCCAAGATGGGCGGGGAACCCGCACAGATACGCAGTATTTT.

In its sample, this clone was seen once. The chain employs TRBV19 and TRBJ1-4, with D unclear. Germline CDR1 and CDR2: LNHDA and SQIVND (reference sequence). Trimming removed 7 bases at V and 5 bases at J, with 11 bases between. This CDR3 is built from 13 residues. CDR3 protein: CASNGGLNEKLFF. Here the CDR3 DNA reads TGTGCCAGTAACGGCGGGCTGAATGAAAAACTGTTTTTT.

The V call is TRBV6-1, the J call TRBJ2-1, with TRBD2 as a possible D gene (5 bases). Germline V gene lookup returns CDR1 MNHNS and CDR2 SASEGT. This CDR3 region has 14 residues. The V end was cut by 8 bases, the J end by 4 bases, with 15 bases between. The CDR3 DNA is TGTGCCAGCGGCAAAGAGCGGATATACAATGAGCAGTTCTTC. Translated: CASGKERIYNEQFF.

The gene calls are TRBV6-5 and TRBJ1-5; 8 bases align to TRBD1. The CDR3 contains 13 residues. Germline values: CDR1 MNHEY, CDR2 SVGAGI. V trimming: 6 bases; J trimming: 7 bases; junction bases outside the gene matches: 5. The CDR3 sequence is CASSDRGKQPQHF. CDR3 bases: TGTGCCAGCAGCGACAGGGGAAAACAGCCCCAGCATTTT.

DNA for the CDR3: TGTGCCAGCAGTTTAGAGGGGGCAGGATTAGGGGAAAACATTCAGTACTTC. The encoded protein is CASSLEGAGLGENIQYF. The rearrangement uses TRBV28 and TRBJ2-4; TRBD1 aligns across 7 bases. Looked up from germline, CDR1 is MDHEN and CDR2 is SYDVKM. The CDR3 runs to 17 residues. V was pared by 2 bases and J by 5 bases, with 12 bases of the junction left unmatched.

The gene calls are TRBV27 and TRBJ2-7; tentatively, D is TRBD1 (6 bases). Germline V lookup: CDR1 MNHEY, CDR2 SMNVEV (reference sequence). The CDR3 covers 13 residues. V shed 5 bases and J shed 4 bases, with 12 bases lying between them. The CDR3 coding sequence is TGTGCCAGCAGTCCCTCGACAGGTTACGAGCAGTACTTC. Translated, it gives CASSPSTGYEQYF.

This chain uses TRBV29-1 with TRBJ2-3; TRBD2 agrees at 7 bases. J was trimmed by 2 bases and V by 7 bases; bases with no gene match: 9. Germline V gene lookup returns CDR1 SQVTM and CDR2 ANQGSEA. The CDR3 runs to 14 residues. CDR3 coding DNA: TGCAGCGCCCCTTGGGGGGGGAACACAGATACGCAGTATTTT. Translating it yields CSAPWGGNTDTQYF.

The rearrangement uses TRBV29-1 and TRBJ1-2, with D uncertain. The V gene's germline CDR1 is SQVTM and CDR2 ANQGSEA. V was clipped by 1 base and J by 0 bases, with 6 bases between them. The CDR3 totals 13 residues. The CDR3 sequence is CSVEGAANYGYTF. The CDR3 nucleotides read TGCAGCGTTGAAGGGGCCGCTAACTATGGCTACACCTTC.

The CDR3 coding sequence is TGTGCCAGCAGCGTCAGTCAGCCCCAGCATTTT. This translates into CASSVSQPQHF. The chain carries TRBV11-2 and TRBJ1-5; D ambiguous. The CDR3 covers 11 residues. Trimming stripped 5 bases from V and 6 bases from J, with 5 bases between. CDR1 and CDR2 (germline): SGHAT, FQNNGV.

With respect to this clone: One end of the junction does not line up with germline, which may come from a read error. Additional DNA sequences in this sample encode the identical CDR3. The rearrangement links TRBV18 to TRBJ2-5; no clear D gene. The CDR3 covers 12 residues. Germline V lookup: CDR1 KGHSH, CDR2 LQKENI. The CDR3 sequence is CASSPNGETQYF. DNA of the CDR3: TGTGCCAGCTCACCTAACGGAGAGACTCAGTACTTC.

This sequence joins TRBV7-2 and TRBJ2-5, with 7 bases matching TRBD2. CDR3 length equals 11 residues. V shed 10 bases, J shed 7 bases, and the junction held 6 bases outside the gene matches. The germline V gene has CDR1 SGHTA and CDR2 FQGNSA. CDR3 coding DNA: TGTGCCAAGGGAGGGGATGTGACCCAGTACTTC. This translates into CAKGGDVTQYF.

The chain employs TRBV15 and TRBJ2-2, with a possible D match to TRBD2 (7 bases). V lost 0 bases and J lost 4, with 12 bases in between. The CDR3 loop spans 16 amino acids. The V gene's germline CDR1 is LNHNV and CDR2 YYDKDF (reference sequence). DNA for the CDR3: TGTGCCACCAGCAGAGATCGGGGGGCGGGCACCGGGGAGCTGTTTTTT. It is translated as CATSRDRGAGTGELFF.

CDR3 bases: TGTGCCACCTACAGACTAGCGGGCTACGAGCAGTACTTC. Its protein product is CATYRLAGYEQYF. The V and J genes are TRBV6-1 and TRBJ2-7; 10 bases map to TRBD2. This CDR3 is built from 13 residues. V gave up 10 bases and J gave up 3 bases; unmatched junction bases: 6. Germline V CDR1 and CDR2: MNHNS, SASEGT.